This section outlines one T cell receptor (beta chain) sequence together with its context. What it recognizes is unknown. The CDR3 is 15 residues long. Trimming stripped 2 bases from V and 3 bases from J, with 13 bases between. Germline V gives CDR1 SNHLY, CDR2 FYNNEI. This entry is derived from a study of T cell responses to AZD1222 COVID-19 vaccine. The data were produced by immunoSEQ multiplex PCR, yet TCRdb's version contains in-frame clones alone and is incomplete. The repertoire consists of approximately 120,000 clones, with more than 85% occurring once and the leading ten covering approximately 10%. The study's findings and limits: Baseline seropositivity characterized only six AZD1222 recipients. Vaccine-associated CD4 TCRs ranged over spike, dominating at 160-218 and 743-854. It should be noted that donors were predominantly white British and more often female, and clonal diversity was possibly underestimated. Increases in Spike-specific TCR breadth and depth were seen after two AZD1222 doses.

Sequences were derived from peripheral blood, sampled on day 0 of MenACWY control vaccination. The receptor's source is an adult in good health. V is TRBV2 and J is TRBJ1-1; D unresolved. CDR3 sequence: CASSEFSPRDTEAFF. CDR3 in DNA: TGTGCCAGCAGTGAATTTTCTCCCCGGGACACTGAAGCTTTCTTT.